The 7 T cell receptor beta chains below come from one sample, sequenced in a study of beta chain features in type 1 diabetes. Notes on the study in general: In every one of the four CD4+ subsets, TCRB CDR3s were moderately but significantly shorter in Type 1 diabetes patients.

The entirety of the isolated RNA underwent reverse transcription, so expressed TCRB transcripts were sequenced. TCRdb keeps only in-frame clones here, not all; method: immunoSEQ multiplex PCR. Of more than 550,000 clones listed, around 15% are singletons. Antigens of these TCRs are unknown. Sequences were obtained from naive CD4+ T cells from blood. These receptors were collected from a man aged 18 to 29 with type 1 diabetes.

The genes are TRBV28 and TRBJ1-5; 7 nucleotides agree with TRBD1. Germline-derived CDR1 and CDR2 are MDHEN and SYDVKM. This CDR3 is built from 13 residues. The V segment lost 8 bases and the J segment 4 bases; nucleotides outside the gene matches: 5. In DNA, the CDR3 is TGTGCCAGCCAGGTCAGGGGGAATCAGCCCCAGCATTTT. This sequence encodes CASQVRGNQPQHF.

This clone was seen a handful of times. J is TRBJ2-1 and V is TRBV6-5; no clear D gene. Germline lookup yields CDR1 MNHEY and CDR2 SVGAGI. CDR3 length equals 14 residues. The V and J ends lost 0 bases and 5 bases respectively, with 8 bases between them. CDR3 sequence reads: CASSYSYRNNEQFF. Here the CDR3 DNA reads TGTGCCAGCAGTTACTCCTACAGAAACAATGAGCAGTTCTTC.

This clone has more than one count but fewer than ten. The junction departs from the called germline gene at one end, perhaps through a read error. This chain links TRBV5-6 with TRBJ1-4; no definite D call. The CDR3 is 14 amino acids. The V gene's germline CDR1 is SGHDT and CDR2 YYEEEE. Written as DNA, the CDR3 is TGTGCCAGCACCTTGACCCCAGGATCCGAAAAACTGTTTTTT. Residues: CASTLTPGSEKLFF.

CDR3 amino acids: CASSLGTSGNRYF. The CDR3, as DNA: TGTGCCAGCAGCTTAGGGACTAGCGGGAACCGGTACTTC. The chain couples TRBV11-2 to TRBJ2-7; TRBD2 matches 12 bases. Germline V gene data show CDR1 as SGHAT and CDR2 as FQNNGV. J gave up 12 bases and V 1 base, and 4 bases lay outside the gene matches. The CDR3 extends over 13 amino acids.

CDR3 sequence reads: CASRWWVYEQYF. For the CDR3, the DNA is TGTGCCAGCAGATGGTGGGTGTACGAGCAGTACTTC. This chain connects TRBV9 to TRBJ2-7; D is uncertain. Trimming removed 5 bases at V and 4 bases at J, with 10 bases between. The CDR3 loop spans 12 amino acids. Per the germline V gene, CDR1 is SGDLS and CDR2 is YYNGEE.

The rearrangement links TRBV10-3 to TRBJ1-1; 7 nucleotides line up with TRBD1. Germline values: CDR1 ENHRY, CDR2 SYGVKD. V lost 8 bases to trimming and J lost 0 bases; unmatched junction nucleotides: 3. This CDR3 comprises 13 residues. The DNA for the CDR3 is TGTGCCATCCAGGGACAGCTGAACACTGAAGCTTTCTTT. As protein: CAIQGQLNTEAFF.

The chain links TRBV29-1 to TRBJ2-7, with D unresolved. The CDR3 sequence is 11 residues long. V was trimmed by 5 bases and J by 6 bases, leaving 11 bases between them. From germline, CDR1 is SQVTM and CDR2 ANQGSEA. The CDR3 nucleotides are TGCAGCGTTATTCGAACGCGCGAGCAGTACTTC. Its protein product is CSVIRTREQYF.